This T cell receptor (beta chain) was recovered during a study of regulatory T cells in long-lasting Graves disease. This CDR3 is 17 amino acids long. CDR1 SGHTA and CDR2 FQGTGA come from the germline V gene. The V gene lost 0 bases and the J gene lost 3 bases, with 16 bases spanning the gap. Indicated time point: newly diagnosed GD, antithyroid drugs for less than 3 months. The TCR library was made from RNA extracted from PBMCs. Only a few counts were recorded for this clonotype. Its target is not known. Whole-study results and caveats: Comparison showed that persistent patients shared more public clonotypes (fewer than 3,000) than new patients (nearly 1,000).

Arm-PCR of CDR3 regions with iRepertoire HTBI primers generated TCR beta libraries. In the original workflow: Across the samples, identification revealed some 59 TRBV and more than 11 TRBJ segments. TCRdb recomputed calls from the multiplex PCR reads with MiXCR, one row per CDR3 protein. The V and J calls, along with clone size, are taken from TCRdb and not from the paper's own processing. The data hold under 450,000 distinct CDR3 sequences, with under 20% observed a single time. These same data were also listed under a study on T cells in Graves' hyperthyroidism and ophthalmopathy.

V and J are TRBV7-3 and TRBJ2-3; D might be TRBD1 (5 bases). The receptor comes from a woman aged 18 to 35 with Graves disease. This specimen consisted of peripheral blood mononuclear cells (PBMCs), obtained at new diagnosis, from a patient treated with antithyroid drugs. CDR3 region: CASSLTGGQGPTDTQYF. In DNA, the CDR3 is TGTGCCAGCAGCTTAACGGGCGGCCAGGGCCCGACAGATACGCAGTATTTT.